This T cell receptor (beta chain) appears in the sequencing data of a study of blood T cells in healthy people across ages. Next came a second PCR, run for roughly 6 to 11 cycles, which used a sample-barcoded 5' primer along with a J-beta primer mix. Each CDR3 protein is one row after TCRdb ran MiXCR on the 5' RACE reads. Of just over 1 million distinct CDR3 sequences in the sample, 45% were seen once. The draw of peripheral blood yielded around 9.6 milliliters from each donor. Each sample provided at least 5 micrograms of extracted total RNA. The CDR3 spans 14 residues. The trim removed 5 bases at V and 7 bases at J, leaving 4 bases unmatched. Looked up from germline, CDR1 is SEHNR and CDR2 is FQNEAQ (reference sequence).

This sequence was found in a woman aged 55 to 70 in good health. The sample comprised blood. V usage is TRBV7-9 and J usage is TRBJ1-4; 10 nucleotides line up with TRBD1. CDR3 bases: TGTGCCAGCAGCGCCGGGACAGGGGTTGAAAAACTGTTTTTT. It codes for CASSAGTGVEKLFF.